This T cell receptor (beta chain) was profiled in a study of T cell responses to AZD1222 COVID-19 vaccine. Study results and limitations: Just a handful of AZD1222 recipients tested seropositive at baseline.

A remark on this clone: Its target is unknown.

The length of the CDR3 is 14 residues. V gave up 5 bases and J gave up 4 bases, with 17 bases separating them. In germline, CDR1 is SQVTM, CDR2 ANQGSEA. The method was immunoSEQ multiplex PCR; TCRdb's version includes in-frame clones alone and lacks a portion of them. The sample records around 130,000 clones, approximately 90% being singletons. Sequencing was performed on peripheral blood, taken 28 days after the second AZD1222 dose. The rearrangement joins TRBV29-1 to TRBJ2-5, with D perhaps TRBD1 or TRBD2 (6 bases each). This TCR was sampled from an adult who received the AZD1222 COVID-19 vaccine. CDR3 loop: CSVNPGARIETQYF. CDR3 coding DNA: TGCAGCGTTAATCCGGGGGCCAGAATAGAGACCCAGTACTTC. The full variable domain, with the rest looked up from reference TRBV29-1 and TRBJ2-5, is SAVISQKPSRDICQRGTSLTIQCQVDSQVTMMFWYRQQPGQSLTLIATANQGSEATYESGFVIDKFPISRPNLTFSTLTVSNMSPEDSSIYLCSVNPGARIETQYFGPGTRLLVL.